Listed below are T cell receptor beta chains from one sample, sequenced in a study of T cell responses to AZD1222 COVID-19 vaccine. TCRdb keeps only in-frame clones here, not all; method: immunoSEQ multiplex PCR. The sample contains roughly 71,000 clones, around 85% of which appear only once. Sequencing used peripheral blood, obtained on day 0 of AZD1222 vaccination. The receptors derive from an adult in good health. The CDR3 runs from the conserved cysteine through the conserved F or W. The D gene is left open where the match is weak. Some rows mark clone size as missing; the rest say once, few, many or name a class of expanded clone.

D: -; J: TRBJ1-3; V: TRBV2; size: -; CDR3: CASSVGPGNTIYF; DNA: TGTGCCAGCAGTGTGGGACCCGGAAACACCATATATTTT
D: -; J: TRBJ2-3; V: TRBV5-1; size: -; CDR3: CASSLIMWNEAPDTQYF; DNA: TGCGCCAGCAGCCTTATAATGTGGAACGAAGCCCCGGATACGCAGTATTTT
D: -; J: TRBJ1-4; V: TRBV27; size: few; CDR3: CASSSSGVHNEKLFF; DNA: TGTGCCAGCAGTTCGTCAGGGGTACATAATGAAAAACTGTTTTTT
D: TRBD2; J: TRBJ2-7; V: TRBV9; size: -; CDR3: CASSVDSRGYYEQYF; DNA: TGTGCCAGCAGCGTAGATTCGCGGGGGTACTACGAGCAGTACTTC
D: TRBD2; J: TRBJ2-1; V: TRBV20-1; size: -; CDR3: CSASWREGPNEQFF; DNA: TGCAGTGCTAGTTGGCGGGAGGGCCCGAATGAGCAGTTCTTC
D: -; J: TRBJ1-5; V: TRBV6-5; size: -; CDR3: CAGGGRGQPQHF; DNA: TGTGCCGGTGGGGGGAGGGGGCAGCCCCAGCATTTT
D: -; J: TRBJ1-2; V: TRBV6-5; size: few; CDR3: CASSYSPDGYYGYTF; DNA: TGTGCCAGCAGTTATTCACCGGACGGCTACTATGGCTACACCTTC
D: TRBD1; J: TRBJ1-2; V: TRBV19; size: -; CDR3: CASSITGTGTNYGYTF; DNA: TGTGCCAGTAGTATTACCGGGACAGGGACTAACTATGGCTACACCTTC
D: -; J: TRBJ2-1; V: TRBV25-1; size: -; CDR3: CASSEIGTYNEQFF; DNA: TGTGCCAGCAGCGAGATAGGGACCTACAATGAGCAGTTCTTC
D: TRBD1; J: TRBJ1-5; V: TRBV7-6; size: -; CDR3: CASRRGTGGDQPQHF; DNA: TGTGCCAGCAGACGGGGGACAGGGGGCGACCAGCCCCAGCATTTT
D: TRBD2; J: TRBJ2-1; V: TRBV10-3; size: -; CDR3: CAIKASGNNEQFF; DNA: TGTGCCATCAAGGCTAGCGGAAACAATGAGCAGTTCTTC
D: -; J: TRBJ1-1; V: TRBV6-6; size: -; CDR3: CASSGVSRVSTEAFF; DNA: TGTGCCAGCAGTGGGGTCAGTAGGGTCTCCACTGAAGCTTTCTTT
D: -; J: TRBJ2-7; V: TRBV7-9; size: -; CDR3: CASSLSTGVYEQYF; DNA: TGTGCCAGCAGCTTATCGACGGGAGTCTACGAGCAGTACTTC
D: -; J: TRBJ2-7; V: TRBV23-1; size: once; CDR3: CASSQSSRVTYEQYF; DNA: TGCGCCAGCAGTCAATCTTCTAGGGTCACCTACGAGCAGTACTTC
D: -; J: TRBJ2-5; V: TRBV4-1; size: -; CDR3: CASSNQGTQETQYF; DNA: TGCGCCAGCAGCAACCAGGGCACCCAAGAGACCCAGTACTTC
D: -; J: TRBJ2-1; V: TRBV7-7; size: -; CDR3: CASSLDIYVGEQFF; DNA: TGTGCTAGCAGCTTAGATATCTACGTAGGAGAGCAGTTCTTC
D: -; J: TRBJ2-3; V: TRBV10-2; size: -; CDR3: CASSERGRTDTQYF; DNA: TGCGCCAGCAGTGAGCGGGGCCGCACAGATACGCAGTATTTT
D: -; J: TRBJ1-1; V: TRBV4-2; size: -; CDR3: CASSQGGLGTEAFF; DNA: TGTGCCAGCAGCCAAGGGGGGCTAGGGACTGAAGCTTTCTTT
D: -; J: TRBJ2-3; V: TRBV28; size: -; CDR3: CASSFTGSTDTQYF; DNA: TGTGCCAGCAGTTTTACAGGGAGCACAGATACGCAGTATTTT
D: -; J: TRBJ1-2; V: TRBV19; size: -; CDR3: CASNLRGPYGYTF; DNA: TGTGCCAGCAACTTGCGGGGACCTTATGGCTACACCTTC
D: -; J: TRBJ1-3; V: TRBV5-1; size: -; CDR3: CASPHRRLGNTIYF; DNA: TGCGCCAGTCCTCACCGAAGGTTAGGAAACACCATATATTTT
D: -; J: TRBJ1-3; V: TRBV7-9; size: -; CDR3: CATQKDTGNTIYF; DNA: TGTGCCACCCAGAAAGATACTGGAAACACCATATATTTT
D: TRBD2; J: TRBJ2-5; V: TRBV5-1; size: -; CDR3: CASSVTSGVSQETQYF; DNA: TGCGCCAGCAGCGTGACTAGCGGGGTCTCCCAAGAGACCCAGTACTTC
D: -; J: TRBJ2-5; V: TRBV5-1; size: -; CDR3: CASSLPPSDRPQETQYF; DNA: TGCGCCAGCAGCTTACCCCCCTCGGACAGACCGCAAGAGACCCAGTACTTC
D: -; J: TRBJ2-1; V: TRBV19; size: -; CDR3: CASRGGTVGEQFF; DNA: TGTGCCAGTCGGGGCGGGACAGTCGGGGAGCAGTTCTTC
D: -; J: TRBJ2-7; V: TRBV11-3; size: -; CDR3: CGSSSPDGGQYF; DNA: TGTGGCAGCAGCTCCCCGGACGGAGGGCAGTACTTC
D: -; J: TRBJ1-6; V: TRBV18; size: -; CDR3: CASSPRVPGPNSPLHF; DNA: TGTGCCAGCTCACCACGGGTACCCGGCCCCAATTCACCCCTCCACTTT
D: -; J: TRBJ1-2; V: TRBV29-1; size: -; CDR3: CSVEINYGYTF; DNA: TGCAGCGTTGAAATTAACTATGGCTACACCTTC
D: -; J: TRBJ2-7; V: TRBV5-5; size: -; CDR3: CASSFKGTTLYEQYF; DNA: TGTGCCAGCAGCTTTAAGGGGACAACCCTATACGAGCAGTACTTC
D: -; J: TRBJ1-3; V: TRBV9; size: -; CDR3: CASSRDDFSGNTIYF; DNA: TGTGCCAGCAGCCGAGACGATTTCTCTGGAAACACCATATATTTT
D: -; J: TRBJ1-1; V: TRBV18; size: -; CDR3: CASATVNTEAFF; DNA: TGTGCCAGCGCGACAGTTAACACTGAAGCTTTCTTT
D: -; J: TRBJ1-5; V: TRBV5-5; size: -; CDR3: CASRGDGEGPQHF; DNA: TGTGCCAGCAGGGGGGACGGGGAAGGGCCCCAGCATTTT
D: TRBD1; J: TRBJ1-5; V: TRBV5-5; size: -; CDR3: CASSLGTASGQPQHF; DNA: TGTGCCAGCAGTCTAGGGACAGCAAGTGGGCAGCCCCAGCATTTT
D: TRBD1; J: TRBJ1-6; V: TRBV11-3; size: -; CDR3: CASSFATGTSPLHF; DNA: TGTGCCAGCAGCTTCGCGACAGGGACTTCACCCCTCCACTTT
D: TRBD2; J: TRBJ2-1; V: TRBV19; size: -; CDR3: CASSPGLYYNEQFF; DNA: TGTGCCAGTAGCCCGGGACTATACTACAATGAGCAGTTCTTC
D: -; J: TRBJ1-6; V: TRBV3-1/TRBV3-2; size: -; CDR3: CASRRASSGAGSPLHF; DNA: TGTGCCAGCAGACGAGCCTCGTCGGGTGCGGGTTCACCCCTCCACTTT
D: -; J: TRBJ2-1; V: TRBV2; size: -; CDR3: CASSSTLPSYNEQFF; DNA: TGTGCCAGCAGTTCGACTCTACCTTCCTACAATGAGCAGTTCTTC
D: -; J: TRBJ2-7; V: TRBV10-3; size: -; CDR3: CAIQKQGGSYEQYF; DNA: TGTGCCATCCAAAAACAGGGGGGGTCCTACGAGCAGTACTTC
D: -; J: TRBJ2-3; V: TRBV9; size: -; CDR3: CASSVGTGRTDTQYF; DNA: TGTGCCAGCAGCGTAGGGACTGGACGCACAGATACGCAGTATTTT
D: -; J: TRBJ1-1; V: TRBV27; size: -; CDR3: CASSTSGINTEAFF; DNA: TGTGCCAGCAGTACATCGGGGATAAACACTGAAGCTTTCTTT
D: -; J: TRBJ2-3; V: TRBV6-6; size: -; CDR3: CASTLGLTDTQYF; DNA: TGTGCCAGCACCCTCGGACTCACAGATACGCAGTATTTT
D: -; J: TRBJ2-2; V: TRBV3-1/TRBV3-2; size: -; CDR3: CASSQVPGATGELFF; DNA: TGTGCCAGCAGCCAAGTTCCGGGGGCTACCGGGGAGCTGTTTTTT
D: TRBD2; J: TRBJ2-7; V: TRBV27; size: -; CDR3: CASSSFMTSGTYEQYF; DNA: TGTGCCAGCAGTTCCTTCATGACTAGCGGAACCTACGAGCAGTACTTC
D: -; J: TRBJ1-2; V: TRBV5-6; size: -; CDR3: CASSLATYGYTF; DNA: TGTGCCAGCAGCTTGGCGACATATGGCTACACCTTC
D: TRBD1; J: TRBJ2-4; V: TRBV11-2; size: -; CDR3: CASGQGTFKNIQYF; DNA: TGTGCCTCAGGACAGGGGACATTCAAAAACATTCAGTACTTC
D: -; J: TRBJ1-2; V: TRBV3-1/TRBV3-2; size: -; CDR3: CASSQVQNYGYTF; DNA: TGTGCCAGCAGCCAAGTCCAAAACTATGGCTACACCTTC
D: -; J: TRBJ1-2; V: TRBV3-1/TRBV3-2; size: few; CDR3: CASSQREEFGYTF; DNA: TGTGCCAGCAGCCAACGGGAGGAATTCGGCTACACCTTC
D: -; J: TRBJ1-3; V: TRBV18; size: -; CDR3: CASLPASGNTIYF; DNA: TGTGCCAGCTTGCCAGCCTCTGGAAACACCATATATTTT